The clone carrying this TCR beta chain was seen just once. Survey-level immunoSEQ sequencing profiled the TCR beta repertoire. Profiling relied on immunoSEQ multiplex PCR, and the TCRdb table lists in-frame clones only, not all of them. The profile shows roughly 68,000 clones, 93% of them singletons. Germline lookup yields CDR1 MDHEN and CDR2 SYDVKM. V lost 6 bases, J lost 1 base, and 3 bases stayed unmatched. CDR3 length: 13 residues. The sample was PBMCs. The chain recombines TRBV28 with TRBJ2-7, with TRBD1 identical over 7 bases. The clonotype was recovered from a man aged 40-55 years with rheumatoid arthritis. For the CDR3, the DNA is TGTGCCAGCAGCCCAGGGGGTTCCTACGAGCAGTACTTC. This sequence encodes CASSPGGSYEQYF.